This T cell receptor beta chain originates from a study of regulatory T cells in long-lasting Graves disease. For the study at large: Those Graves' patients who were newly diagnosed had been on antithyroid drugs under 3 months.

The CDR3 runs 16 residues. J was trimmed by 3 bases and V by 3 bases; bases with no gene match: 8. The germline gives CDR1 KGHSH, CDR2 LQKENI. This clonotype occurred many times. What it recognizes is unknown. Time point noted: newly diagnosed GD, antithyroid drugs for less than 3 months. There was RNA extracted from PBMCs, and the TCR library was made from it. CDR3 regions were amplified by Arm-PCR using iRepertoire HTBI primers to build TCR beta libraries. MiXCR, applied by TCRdb to the multiplex PCR reads, yields one record per CDR3 protein. The data show roughly 500,000 distinct CDR3 sequences, about 12% seen once. Overall study results and limits: Persistent Graves' patients showed reduced TCR diversity versus newly diagnosed patients. Among samples with persistent disease, TRBV28, TRBJ1-2 and TRBJ2-5 were favored.

The sample was also linked to a second study, of T cells in Graves' hyperthyroidism and ophthalmopathy. As that report states: Blood samples included most of the expanded thyroid clonotypes exceeding 0.001.

The rearrangement joins TRBV18 to TRBJ2-7; 10 bases agree with TRBD1. Sequencing was performed on peripheral blood mononuclear cells (PBMCs), taken at new diagnosis, from a patient treated with antithyroid drugs. This sequence was found in a woman aged 25 to 39 with Graves disease. The CDR3: CASSPPGTGAIYEQYF. The CDR3 bases are TGTGCCAGCTCACCCCCTGGGACAGGGGCAATCTACGAGCAGTACTTC. The full variable domain, with the rest looked up from reference TRBV18 and TRBJ2-7, is NAGVMQNPRHLVRRRGQEARLRCSPMKGHSHVYWYRQLPEEGLKFMVYLQKENIIDESGMPKERFSAEFPKEGPSILRIQQVVRGDSAAYFCASSPPGTGAIYEQYFGPGTRLTVT.